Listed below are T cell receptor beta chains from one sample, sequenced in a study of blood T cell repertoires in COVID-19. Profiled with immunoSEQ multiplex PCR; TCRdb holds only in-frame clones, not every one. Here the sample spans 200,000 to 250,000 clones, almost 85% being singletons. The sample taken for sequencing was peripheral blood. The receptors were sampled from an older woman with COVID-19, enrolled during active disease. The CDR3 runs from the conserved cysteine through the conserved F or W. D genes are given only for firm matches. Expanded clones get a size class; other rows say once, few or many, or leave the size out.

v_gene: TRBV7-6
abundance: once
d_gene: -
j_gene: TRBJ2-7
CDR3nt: TGTGCCAGCAGCTTAGCCGTCAGGGACACACCCTACGAGCAGTACTTC
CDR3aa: CASSLAVRDTPYEQYF

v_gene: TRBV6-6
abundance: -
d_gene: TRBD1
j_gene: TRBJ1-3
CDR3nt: TGTGCCAGCCGTCGAGTGAGTTACGGGACAGGAGATTCTGGAAACACCATATATTTT
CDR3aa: CASRRVSYGTGDSGNTIYF

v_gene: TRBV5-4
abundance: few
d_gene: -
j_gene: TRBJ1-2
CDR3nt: TGTGCCAGCAGCTTGATGACAGGCGCTATGAACTATGGCTACACCTTC
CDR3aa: CASSLMTGAMNYGYTF

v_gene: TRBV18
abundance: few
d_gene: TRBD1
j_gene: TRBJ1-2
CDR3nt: TGTGCCAGCTCATGGGACAGCTACTATGGCTACACCTTC
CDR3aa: CASSWDSYYGYTF

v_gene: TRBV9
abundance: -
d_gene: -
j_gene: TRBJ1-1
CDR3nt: TGTGCCAGCAGCGTATCCATGGGGGCAGCCGAAGCTTTCTTT
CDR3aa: CASSVSMGAAEAFF

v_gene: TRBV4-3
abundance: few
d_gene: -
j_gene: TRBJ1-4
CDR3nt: TGCGCCAGCAGCCGGGGCAGATTAAATGAAAAACTGTTTTTT
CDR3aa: CASSRGRLNEKLFF

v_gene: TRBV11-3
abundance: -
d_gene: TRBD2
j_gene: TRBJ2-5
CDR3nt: TGTGCCAGCAGCTATTCCGGGACTAGCGGGGGACAAGAGACCCAGTACTTC
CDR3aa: CASSYSGTSGGQETQYF

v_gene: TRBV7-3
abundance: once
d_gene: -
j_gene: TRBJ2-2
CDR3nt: TGTGCCAGCAGCTTAGAGGGTCGCAGGTTAACCGGGGAGCTGTTTTTT
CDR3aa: CASSLEGRRLTGELFF

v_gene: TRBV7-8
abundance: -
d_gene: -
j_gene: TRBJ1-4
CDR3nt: TGTGCCAGCAGCCCACTCCGGGGAGGGCTGTTTTTT
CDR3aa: CASSPLRGGLFF

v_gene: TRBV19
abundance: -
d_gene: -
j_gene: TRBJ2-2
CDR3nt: TGTGCCAGTAGCCCCGGACAGCGCGGGGAGCTGTTTTTT
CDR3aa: CASSPGQRGELFF

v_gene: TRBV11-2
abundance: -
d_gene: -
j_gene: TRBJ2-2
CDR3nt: TGTGCCAGCAGCTGGACATTGAACACCGGGGAGCTGTTTTTT
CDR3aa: CASSWTLNTGELFF

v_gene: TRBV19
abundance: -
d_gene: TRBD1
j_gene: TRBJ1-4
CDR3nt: TGTGCCAGTAGCTTGGGACAGGTCGATGAAAAACTGTTTTTT
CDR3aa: CASSLGQVDEKLFF

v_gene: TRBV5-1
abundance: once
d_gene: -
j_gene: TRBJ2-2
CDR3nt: TGCGCCAGCAGCTTGGCCCGGGGCGGGGAGCTGTTTTTT
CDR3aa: CASSLARGGELFF

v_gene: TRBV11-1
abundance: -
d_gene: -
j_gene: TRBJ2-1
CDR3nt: TGTGCCAGCAGCCCTAGCGACAATGAGCAGTTCTTC
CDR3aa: CASSPSDNEQFF

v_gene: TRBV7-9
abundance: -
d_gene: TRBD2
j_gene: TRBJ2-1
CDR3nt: TGTGCCAGCAGCTTAAATCTGCTAGCGGGGGGGAACAATGAGCAGTTCTTC
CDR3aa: CASSLNLLAGGNNEQFF

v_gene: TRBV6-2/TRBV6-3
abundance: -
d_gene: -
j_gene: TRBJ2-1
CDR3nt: TGTGCCAGCAGCCCATCCACCCGTCTAGTACAACCTGAGCAGTTCTTC
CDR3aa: CASSPSTRLVQPEQFF

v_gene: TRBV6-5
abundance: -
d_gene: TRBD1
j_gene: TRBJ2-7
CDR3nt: TGTGCCAGCAGTCGGGACAGGGAACGGTCCTACGAGCAGTACTTC
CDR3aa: CASSRDRERSYEQYF

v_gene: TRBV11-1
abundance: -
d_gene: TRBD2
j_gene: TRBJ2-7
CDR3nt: TGTGCCAGCAGCTTAGGGGCTAGCGGGGGAACCTACGAGCAGTACTTC
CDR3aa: CASSLGASGGTYEQYF

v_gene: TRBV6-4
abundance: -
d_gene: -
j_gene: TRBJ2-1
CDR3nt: TGTGCCAGCAGTTCGTCGGGAAGACTCGGGGATAACAATGAGCAGTTCTTC
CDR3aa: CASSSSGRLGDNNEQFF

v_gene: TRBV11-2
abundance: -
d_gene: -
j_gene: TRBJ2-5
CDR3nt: TGTGCCAGCAGCTCTCAAGAGACCCAGTACTTC
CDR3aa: CASSSQETQYF